A selection of T cell receptor beta chains follows, all from one sample in a study of CD8 T cells in Susac syndrome. TCRdb used MiXCR to reprocess the immunoSEQ multiplex PCR reads, holding one entry per CDR3 protein. The table includes fewer than 100,000 distinct CDR3 sequences, roughly 90% detected once. The sequencing sample was made of CD8+ T cells from PBMCs. Source of these receptors: a human donor with multiple sclerosis. Each CDR3 is given with its conserved first and last residue. Each record gives: V gene, D gene, J gene, clone size, CDR3 DNA, CDR3 protein. A D gene is named only where the DNA matches it firmly. Size is omitted from some rows. Given values are once, few, many or a class for expanded clones.

V gene: TRBV13
D gene: TRBD1
J gene: TRBJ1-1
clone size: .
CDR3 DNA: TGTGCCAGCAGCCTCCAATCGACAGGGGATATCGCTGAAGCTTTCTTT
CDR3 protein: CASSLQSTGDIAEAFF

V gene: TRBV12-3/TRBV12-4
D gene: .
J gene: TRBJ1-5
clone size: .
CDR3 DNA: TGTGCCAGCAGTTTTTTGGGATATAGCAATCAGCCCCAGCATTTT
CDR3 protein: CASSFLGYSNQPQHF

V gene: TRBV5-6
D gene: .
J gene: TRBJ2-4
clone size: .
CDR3 DNA: TGTGCCAGCAGCTTGGGTCGGGCTCGCATGGCCAAAAACATTCAGTACTTC
CDR3 protein: CASSLGRARMAKNIQYF

V gene: TRBV7-6
D gene: TRBD1
J gene: TRBJ2-5
clone size: .
CDR3 DNA: TGTGCCAGCAGCGTCTCCGGGACAGGGGGTCTATTGAGAGAGACCCAGTACTTC
CDR3 protein: CASSVSGTGGLLRETQYF

V gene: TRBV7-9
D gene: .
J gene: TRBJ2-1
clone size: .
CDR3 DNA: TGTGCCAGCAGCGAAACAGGGAATCCCTACAATGAGCAGTTCTTC
CDR3 protein: CASSETGNPYNEQFF

V gene: TRBV27
D gene: TRBD1
J gene: TRBJ2-1
clone size: .
CDR3 DNA: TGTGCCAGCAGCACGACAGGGGGGAATGAGCAGTTCTTC
CDR3 protein: CASSTTGGNEQFF

V gene: TRBV29-1
D gene: .
J gene: TRBJ2-1
clone size: .
CDR3 DNA: TGCAGTCCGATCAATTTCCTGGGTGAGCAGTTCTTC
CDR3 protein: CSPINFLGEQFF

V gene: TRBV19
D gene: .
J gene: TRBJ2-3
clone size: .
CDR3 DNA: TGTGCCAGTAGTATCGGAGCAGGCACAGATACGCAGTATTTT
CDR3 protein: CASSIGAGTDTQYF

V gene: TRBV7-2
D gene: .
J gene: TRBJ1-2
clone size: .
CDR3 DNA: TGTGCCAGCAGCTTAGATGAGGGGGGCTACACCTTC
CDR3 protein: CASSLDEGGYTF

V gene: TRBV12-3/TRBV12-4
D gene: TRBD2
J gene: TRBJ2-3
clone size: .
CDR3 DNA: TGTGCCAGCGGGGCGGGAGAATTAGATACGCAGTATTTT
CDR3 protein: CASGAGELDTQYF

V gene: TRBV6-1
D gene: .
J gene: TRBJ2-3
clone size: few
CDR3 DNA: TGTGCCAGCGGACAGAGCACAGATACGCAGTATTTT
CDR3 protein: CASGQSTDTQYF

V gene: TRBV9
D gene: TRBD1
J gene: TRBJ2-1
clone size: .
CDR3 DNA: TGTGCCAGCAGCGTAGGACAGGGGGCGTTTGAGCAGTTCTTC
CDR3 protein: CASSVGQGAFEQFF

V gene: TRBV4-1
D gene: TRBD2
J gene: TRBJ2-2
clone size: .
CDR3 DNA: TGCGCCAGCAGCCAAGTTCTAGCGGGAGTGTTGAGGGAGCTGTTTTTT
CDR3 protein: CASSQVLAGVLRELFF

V gene: TRBV6-5
D gene: .
J gene: TRBJ2-7
clone size: .
CDR3 DNA: TGTGCCAGCAGTCCCCGGACAGCTCCCTACGAGCAGTACTTC
CDR3 protein: CASSPRTAPYEQYF

V gene: TRBV11-2
D gene: .
J gene: TRBJ2-7
clone size: .
CDR3 DNA: TGTGCCAGCAGTCTTGATCAAAATTACTCCTACGAGCAGTACTTC
CDR3 protein: CASSLDQNYSYEQYF

V gene: TRBV12-3/TRBV12-4
D gene: TRBD1
J gene: TRBJ1-1
clone size: .
CDR3 DNA: TGTGCCAGCATCCCCTCTGACGGGACAGGAGAAGCTTTCTTT
CDR3 protein: CASIPSDGTGEAFF

V gene: TRBV12-3/TRBV12-4
D gene: TRBD1
J gene: TRBJ1-5
clone size: once
CDR3 DNA: TGTGCCAGCAGTCTCGACAGGGGAAAGGAGCAGCCCCAGCATTTT
CDR3 protein: CASSLDRGKEQPQHF

V gene: TRBV20-1
D gene: TRBD2
J gene: TRBJ2-1
clone size: .
CDR3 DNA: TGCAGTGCCCTGGGACTAGCGGATTACAATGAGCAGTTCTTC
CDR3 protein: CSALGLADYNEQFF

V gene: TRBV27
D gene: .
J gene: TRBJ2-4
clone size: .
CDR3 DNA: TGTGCCAGCAGTTCCTTCGATTGGATTCAGTACTTC
CDR3 protein: CASSSFDWIQYF

V gene: TRBV27
D gene: TRBD2
J gene: TRBJ2-1
clone size: .
CDR3 DNA: TGTGCCAGCAGTTATCGGGGGGGCGGCTCCTACAATGAGCAGTTCTTC
CDR3 protein: CASSYRGGGSYNEQFF

V gene: TRBV19
D gene: .
J gene: TRBJ1-3
clone size: .
CDR3 DNA: TGTGCCAGTAGTATGGGGGGACGGAGCTCTGGAAACACCATATATTTT
CDR3 protein: CASSMGGRSSGNTIYF

V gene: TRBV6-5
D gene: .
J gene: TRBJ1-1
clone size: .
CDR3 DNA: TGTGCCAGCAGTCCGACAGCTTACACTGAAGCTTTCTTT
CDR3 protein: CASSPTAYTEAFF

V gene: TRBV19
D gene: .
J gene: TRBJ2-7
clone size: .
CDR3 DNA: TGTGCCAGTAAGCCCAAGCTTTGGGGCGAGCAGTACTTC
CDR3 protein: CASKPKLWGEQYF

V gene: TRBV12-3/TRBV12-4
D gene: .
J gene: TRBJ2-3
clone size: .
CDR3 DNA: TGTGCCAGCAGTTTTAGAGGGGACGGCACAGATACGCAGTATTTT
CDR3 protein: CASSFRGDGTDTQYF

V gene: TRBV28
D gene: TRBD1
J gene: TRBJ1-3
clone size: .
CDR3 DNA: TGTGCCAGCAGGATACAGGGGTCTGGAAACACCATATATTTT
CDR3 protein: CASRIQGSGNTIYF

V gene: TRBV7-9
D gene: .
J gene: TRBJ2-2
clone size: few
CDR3 DNA: TGTGCCAGCAGCTTATCCTGGCAGACCAACACCGGGGAGCTGTTTTTT
CDR3 protein: CASSLSWQTNTGELFF

V gene: TRBV28
D gene: TRBD1
J gene: TRBJ2-7
clone size: .
CDR3 DNA: TGTGCCAGCAGTCCGGGGTGGGACAGTACCTACGAGCAGTACTTC
CDR3 protein: CASSPGWDSTYEQYF

V gene: TRBV1
D gene: .
J gene: TRBJ2-7
clone size: .
CDR3 DNA: TGCACCAGCAGGGACAGGGGCTACGAGCAGTACTTC
CDR3 protein: CTSRDRGYEQYF

V gene: TRBV24-1
D gene: .
J gene: TRBJ2-6
clone size: once
CDR3 DNA: TGTGCCACCAGTGATTTGGTCCCCCTCGCTGGGGCCAACGTCCTGACTTTC
CDR3 protein: CATSDLVPLAGANVLTF

V gene: TRBV4-1
D gene: .
J gene: TRBJ1-6
clone size: .
CDR3 DNA: TGCGCCAGCAGCCAAGGCCTTCAGGGACGATGGGATTCACCCCTCCACTTT
CDR3 protein: CASSQGLQGRWDSPLHF

V gene: TRBV6-1
D gene: .
J gene: TRBJ2-2
clone size: .
CDR3 DNA: TGTGCCAGCAGTGAATGGGAGAGGGCTTACACCGGGGAGCTGTTTTTT
CDR3 protein: CASSEWERAYTGELFF

V gene: TRBV12-3/TRBV12-4
D gene: .
J gene: TRBJ1-1
clone size: .
CDR3 DNA: TGTGCCAGCAGTGAACTCCGCCCAGGTCGCCTGAACACTGAAGCTTTCTTT
CDR3 protein: CASSELRPGRLNTEAFF

V gene: TRBV28
D gene: .
J gene: TRBJ2-7
clone size: .
CDR3 DNA: TGTGCCAGCAGTTCTGACTACTTTCAGTACGAGCAGTACTTC
CDR3 protein: CASSSDYFQYEQYF

V gene: TRBV5-1
D gene: .
J gene: TRBJ1-2
clone size: few
CDR3 DNA: TGCGCCAGCAGCCCCATAGGGAACTATGGCTACACCTTC
CDR3 protein: CASSPIGNYGYTF

V gene: TRBV9
D gene: .
J gene: TRBJ2-7
clone size: .
CDR3 DNA: TGTGCCAGCAGCGTAGGAGGGGCCCCCCTGGAGGAGCAGTACTTC
CDR3 protein: CASSVGGAPLEEQYF

V gene: TRBV18
D gene: .
J gene: TRBJ1-1
clone size: .
CDR3 DNA: TGTGCCAGCTCACCTTTAGGGTCCACTGAAGCTTTCTTT
CDR3 protein: CASSPLGSTEAFF

V gene: TRBV19
D gene: TRBD1
J gene: TRBJ1-1
clone size: .
CDR3 DNA: TGTGCCAGTAGTGCTCCGACAGGGATGGGCACTGAAGCTTTCTTT
CDR3 protein: CASSAPTGMGTEAFF

V gene: TRBV12-3/TRBV12-4
D gene: .
J gene: TRBJ1-5
clone size: .
CDR3 DNA: TGTGCCAGCAGCGAACGACAGGGCAATCAGCCCCAGCATTTT
CDR3 protein: CASSERQGNQPQHF

V gene: TRBV20-1
D gene: .
J gene: TRBJ1-2
clone size: .
CDR3 DNA: TGCAGTGCTAGAGTAGGGGGACACCCATGGGCCTACACCTTC
CDR3 protein: CSARVGGHPWAYTF

V gene: TRBV6-2/TRBV6-3
D gene: TRBD1
J gene: TRBJ1-5
clone size: .
CDR3 DNA: TGTGCCAGCAGTTACATCGGGACAGGGGGCAATCAGCCCCAGCATTTT
CDR3 protein: CASSYIGTGGNQPQHF

V gene: TRBV18
D gene: TRBD1
J gene: TRBJ2-7
clone size: .
CDR3 DNA: TGTGCCAGCTCACCGCCGGACAGGGCCTTACCCTACGAGCAGTACTTC
CDR3 protein: CASSPPDRALPYEQYF

V gene: TRBV12-3/TRBV12-4
D gene: .
J gene: TRBJ1-5
clone size: .
CDR3 DNA: TGTGCCAGCAGTTTAGGGGGGACGTCTCAGCCCCAGCATTTT
CDR3 protein: CASSLGGTSQPQHF

V gene: TRBV28
D gene: TRBD1
J gene: TRBJ1-2
clone size: .
CDR3 DNA: TGTGCCAGCAGTGATCTGACAGGGGGCTCCTCGGAGGGCTACACCTTC
CDR3 protein: CASSDLTGGSSEGYTF

V gene: TRBV6-1
D gene: .
J gene: TRBJ2-2
clone size: .
CDR3 DNA: TGTGCCAGCAGAGCCACCGGGGAGCTGTTTTTT
CDR3 protein: CASRATGELFF

V gene: TRBV7-6
D gene: TRBD2
J gene: TRBJ2-3
clone size: .
CDR3 DNA: TGTGCCAGCAGCTCCCCGGGCGGACTAGCGCCAGATACGCAGTATTTT
CDR3 protein: CASSSPGGLAPDTQYF

V gene: TRBV12-3/TRBV12-4
D gene: TRBD1
J gene: TRBJ2-7
clone size: .
CDR3 DNA: TGTGCCAGCACCGGCCAGGGTGGGGGACAGCCATACCCCTACGAGCAGTACTTC
CDR3 protein: CASTGQGGGQPYPYEQYF

V gene: TRBV27
D gene: TRBD2
J gene: TRBJ2-1
clone size: .
CDR3 DNA: TGTGCCAGCAGTTTCGGACTAGTCCCCAATGAGCAGTTCTTC
CDR3 protein: CASSFGLVPNEQFF